This T cell receptor beta chain appears in the sequencing data of a study of T cell repertoires in cytomegalovirus infection. Looking at the study overall: Public TCR beta signatures provided an indication of both CMV infection and a matching HLA type. Study conclusions and caveats: Carriers of CMV plus the relevant HLA were identified by cumulative public TCR beta family frequency. HLA-C-restricted CMV clonotypes gave the most frequent clonotype in two of eight donors.

TCRdb redid the calling of the reads with MiXCR, one entry per CDR3 protein. The top ten hold 13% of the sample, which has a few hundred thousand distinct CDR3 sequences, approximately 26% seen once. There are many counts of this clonotype. Antigen unknown. The V end lost 5 bases, the J end lost 1 base, and 20 bases lay between the germline ends. CDR3 length: 17 residues. In germline, CDR1 is SGHTA, CDR2 FQGNSA. The sequenced sample consisted of PBMCs. The receptor comes from a human donor in good health (CMV status not recorded). Some clones in this sample may be carry-over from other donors' samples. The chain joins TRBV7-2 to TRBJ1-1, with D tentatively TRBD1 (6 bases). CDR3 sequence (DNA): TGTGCCAGCAGCCCACCGGGACAAGGGGGGGGGAACACTGAAGCTTTCTTT. This translates into CASSPPGQGGGNTEAFF.